A selection of T cell receptor beta chains follows, all from one sample in a study of regulatory and conventional T cells in RAG deficiency. Only in-frame clones appear in the TCRdb table, and some are missing; sequencing was by immunoSEQ multiplex PCR. The sample lists fewer than 35,000 clones, about nine tenths occurring once. Another study also made use of these data, one on regulatory T cells.

Sequencing was done on a sample of CD8+ T cells sorted from blood. These receptors came from a human donor in good health. CDR3s include the opening cysteine and the closing phenylalanine or tryptophan. D genes are given only for firm matches. Where a row states a size, it is once, few, many or the class of an expanded clone; other rows omit it.

d_call j_call cdr3_length v_call clone_size cdr3_aa cdr3_nt
NA TRBJ2-7 12 TRBV19 few CASSMTQGYQYF TGTGCCAGTAGTATGACCCAGGGATATCAGTACTTC
TRBD1 TRBJ1-2 14 TRBV9 NA CASRRTGEIYGYTF TGTGCCAGCAGGAGGACAGGGGAAATCTATGGCTACACCTTC
TRBD1 TRBJ2-7 15 TRBV19 once CASSPGTGGSYEQYF TGTGCCAGTAGTCCGGGGACAGGGGGCTCCTACGAGCAGTACTTC
TRBD1 TRBJ2-5 15 TRBV7-3 NA CASRRTTGGQETQYF TGTGCCAGCAGGCGAACCACAGGGGGCCAAGAGACCCAGTACTTC
NA TRBJ1-6 15 TRBV6-5 once CASRPAWITNSPLHF TGTGCCAGCCGCCCGGCTTGGATAACTAATTCACCCCTCCACTTT
TRBD2 TRBJ2-3 17 TRBV30 NA CAWSAGSLAGGTDTQYF TGTGCCTGGAGTGCCGGGTCACTAGCGGGAGGCACAGATACGCAGTATTTT
TRBD1 TRBJ1-2 13 TRBV6-5 NA CASSPTGDYGYTF TGTGCCAGCAGCCCTACAGGGGACTATGGCTACACCTTC
NA TRBJ1-1 15 TRBV19 NA CASSIGSGRTTEAFF TGTGCCAGTAGTATCGGTTCAGGTAGGACCACTGAAGCTTTCTTT
NA TRBJ2-7 16 TRBV4-1 NA CASSPSSGTEGYEQYF TGCGCCAGCAGTCCAAGTTCAGGGACGGAAGGATACGAGCAGTACTTC
NA TRBJ2-3 15 TRBV19 NA CASSTVAGSTDTQYF TGTGCCAGTAGTACTGTGGCAGGGAGCACAGATACGCAGTATTTT
NA TRBJ1-6 16 TRBV27 NA CASKAQTMHGNSPLHF TGTGCCAGCAAAGCTCAGACCATGCACGGTAATTCACCCCTCCACTTT
NA TRBJ1-1 13 TRBV11-3 NA CASSEESNTEAFF TGTGCCAGCAGCGAGGAGTCAAACACTGAAGCTTTCTTT
TRBD2 TRBJ2-3 16 TRBV27 once CASSLPLAGETDTQYF TGTGCCAGCAGTTTACCACTAGCGGGAGAAACAGATACGCAGTATTTT
TRBD1 TRBJ1-2 13 TRBV30 NA CASSSGTAYGYTF TGTGCCTCCTCCAGCGGGACAGCCTATGGCTACACCTTC
NA TRBJ2-6 16 TRBV7-3 NA CASSFLPGPGANVLTF TGTGCCAGCAGCTTTCTACCCGGGCCCGGGGCCAACGTCCTGACTTTC
TRBD2 TRBJ2-2 17 TRBV7-9 NA CASWMHSGGINTGELFF TGTGCCAGCTGGATGCATAGCGGGGGCATAAACACCGGGGAGCTGTTTTTT
NA TRBJ1-3 14 TRBV28 few CASRRDLSGNTIYF TGTGCCAGCAGACGTGATCTCTCTGGAAACACCATATATTTT
TRBD2 TRBJ2-1 15 TRBV9 NA CASSAGGREGSEQFF TGTGCCAGCAGCGCCGGGGGGCGGGAGGGGAGTGAGCAGTTCTTC
NA TRBJ2-7 12 TRBV7-9 NA CASSTTRYEQYF TGTGCCAGCAGCACGACTCGCTACGAGCAGTACTTC
NA TRBJ2-7 15 TRBV4-2 few CASSLDSQSSYEQYF TGTGCCAGCAGCTTGGACAGTCAGAGCTCCTACGAGCAGTACTTC
NA TRBJ1-2 14 TRBV7-9 NA CASSLIGTQHGYTF TGTGCCAGCAGCTTAATTGGGACCCAGCACGGCTACACCTTC
NA TRBJ2-1 16 TRBV28 NA CASTPHGAVSYNEQFF TGTGCCAGCACCCCCCACGGGGCGGTCTCCTACAATGAGCAGTTCTTC
NA TRBJ2-4 15 TRBV21-1 NA CASDCLKDGAGPQYF TGTGCCAGCGACTGTTTGAAAGACGGTGCGGGTCCTCAGTACTTC
TRBD1 TRBJ2-5 16 TRBV11-2 few CASSSGQGTLVGTQYF TGTGCCAGCAGCTCCGGACAGGGGACATTGGTTGGGACCCAGTACTTC
TRBD1 TRBJ1-5 15 TRBV9 NA CASSVGTGYNQPQHF TGTGCCAGCAGCGTAGGGACAGGGTATAATCAGCCCCAGCATTTT
TRBD1 TRBJ2-3 14 TRBV10-3 NA CAVGQGALTDTQYF TGTGCCGTAGGACAGGGGGCGTTGACAGATACGCAGTATTTT
NA TRBJ2-1 13 TRBV7-3 NA CASSLGLYNEQFF TGTGCCAGCAGCCTGGGTCTCTACAATGAGCAGTTCTTC
NA TRBJ1-1 18 TRBV4-1 NA CASSWKSVGSTTNTEAFF TGCGCCAGCAGCTGGAAGTCGGTTGGGTCAACTACGAACACTGAAGCTTTCTTT
TRBD1 TRBJ2-3 16 TRBV5-1 NA CASSFLGTGAIDTQYF TGCGCCAGCAGCTTCCTCGGGACAGGGGCCATAGATACGCAGTATTTT
NA TRBJ1-1 11 TRBV20-1 NA CSATGFTEAFF TGCAGTGCTACTGGGTTCACTGAAGCTTTCTTT
NA TRBJ2-1 14 TRBV27 NA CASLGIAANNEQFF TGTGCCAGCCTGGGCATAGCGGCAAACAATGAGCAGTTCTTC
TRBD1 TRBJ2-3 15 TRBV5-1 NA CASRTGTGVADTQYF TGCGCCAGCAGAACCGGGACAGGGGTTGCAGATACGCAGTATTTT
TRBD2 TRBJ2-3 15 TRBV13 NA CASTRGAGGHGTQYF TGTGCCAGCACTCGGGGGGCGGGGGGGCATGGTACGCAGTATTTT
NA TRBJ1-2 14 TRBV5-1 NA CASSAKTEMDGYTF TGCGCCAGCAGCGCAAAGACAGAAATGGATGGCTACACCTTC
NA TRBJ1-3 16 TRBV5-1 NA CASSVTGSYSGNTIYF TGCGCCAGCAGCGTCACAGGGTCTTACTCTGGAAACACCATATATTTT
NA TRBJ2-7 12 TRBV7-9 NA CASSPAGYEQYF TGTGCCAGCAGCCCCGCTGGGTACGAGCAGTACTTC
NA TRBJ1-6 16 TRBV14 few CASSQGTVPSGSPLHF TGTGCCAGCAGCCAAGGGACAGTCCCATCTGGGTCACCCCTCCACTTT
NA TRBJ2-7 15 TRBV19 NA CASSMGSGTPYEQYF TGTGCCAGTAGTATGGGGTCAGGGACCCCCTACGAGCAGTACTTC
NA TRBJ1-1 11 TRBV9 NA CASSPSTEAFF TGTGCCAGCAGCCCCTCGACTGAAGCTTTCTTT
NA TRBJ2-3 13 TRBV5-6 NA CASSLEEADTQYF TGTGCCAGCAGCTTGGAAGAGGCAGATACGCAGTATTTT
NA TRBJ1-2 13 TRBV7-6 NA CASSSGNNYGYTF TGTGCCAGCAGCTCAGGGAATAACTATGGCTACACCTTC
TRBD1 TRBJ2-3 15 TRBV5-6 NA CASSHLDRGADTQYF TGTGCCAGCAGCCATCTTGACAGGGGAGCAGATACGCAGTATTTT
NA TRBJ1-2 13 TRBV7-9 NA CASSLPAGYGYTF TGTGCCAGCAGCCTTCCGGCAGGCTATGGCTACACCTTC
NA TRBJ2-1 11 TRBV7-3 NA CASSLGGEQFF TGTGCCAGCAGCTTGGGAGGTGAGCAGTTCTTC
TRBD1 TRBJ1-1 18 TRBV4-1 NA CASSLTLTGTGMNTEAFF TGCGCCAGCAGCCTAACCCTGACCGGGACAGGGATGAACACTGAAGCTTTCTTT
NA TRBJ2-1 16 TRBV4-2 NA CASSQDSRGYYNEQFF TGTGCCAGCAGCCAAGATAGCCGGGGGTACTACAATGAGCAGTTCTTC
NA TRBJ2-7 16 TRBV7-8 NA CASSSREHLSIHEQYF TGTGCCAGCAGCTCCCGGGAACACCTAAGCATCCACGAGCAGTACTTC
NA TRBJ2-3 14 TRBV7-9 NA CASKRGASTDTQYF TGTGCCAGCAAACGAGGCGCGAGCACAGATACGCAGTATTTT
NA TRBJ1-6 15 TRBV27 NA CASSFRGALNSPLHF TGTGCCAGCAGTTTCCGGGGGGCGCTTAATTCACCCCTCCACTTT